This passage covers 29 T cell receptor beta chains from one sample sequenced in a study of blood T cell repertoires in COVID-19. Sequencing used immunoSEQ multiplex PCR; TCRdb keeps in-frame clones, though not all of them. Of under 150,000 clones in the sample, roughly 86% were seen once. The sequencing input was peripheral blood. These receptors came from a woman in her forties or fifties who had recovered from COVID-19.

This sequence joins TRBV5-8 and TRBJ1-5; D is unclear. From germline, CDR1 is SGHTS and CDR2 YDEGEE. CDR3 length: 15 amino acids. Trimming shortened V by 2 bases and J by 2 bases, and 11 bases separated the two germline ends. The CDR3 sequence is CASSFTGLGNQPQHF. CDR3 nucleotides: TGTGCCAGCAGCTTCACGGGTCTAGGCAATCAGCCCCAGCATTTT.

This chain joins TRBV7-6 and TRBJ1-3; D is unresolved. Trimming left V 0 bases short and J 0 bases short, with 12 bases between. This CDR3 region has 17 residues. Looked up from germline, CDR1 is SGHVS and CDR2 is FNYEAQ. The CDR3 nucleotides are TGTGCCAGCAGCTTAGCGGGCTCCCAGACCTCTGGAAACACCATATATTTT. This gives the protein CASSLAGSQTSGNTIYF.

The V call is TRBV5-8, the J call TRBJ2-5, with 14 bases lining up with TRBD2. This CDR3 is 16 amino acids long. Trimming removed 4 bases from V and 4 bases from J; junction bases left unmatched: 6. Germline values: CDR1 SGHTS, CDR2 YDEGEE. The CDR3 loop is CASSAGLAGVGETQYF. The CDR3 bases are TGTGCCAGCAGCGCGGGACTAGCGGGAGTAGGAGAGACCCAGTACTTC.

The V call is TRBV5-1, the J call TRBJ2-7, with 7 bases matching TRBD1. The CDR3 has 15 amino acids. The ends lost 4 bases at V and 3 bases at J; junction bases unmatched: 10. CDR1 SGHRS and CDR2 YFSETQ come from the germline V gene. CDR3 region: CASSRRQGRFYEQYF. For the CDR3, the DNA is TGCGCCAGCAGCCGTAGACAGGGAAGATTCTACGAGCAGTACTTC. Full variable domain (missing parts from reference TRBV5-1 and TRBJ2-7): KAGVTQTPRYLIKTRGQQVTLSCSPISGHRSVSWYQQTPGQGLQFLFEYFSETQRNKGNFPGRFSGRQFSNSRSEMNVSTLELGDSALYLCASSRRQGRFYEQYFGPGTRLTVT.

The V call is TRBV7-2, the J call TRBJ2-1, with TRBD2 matching over 8 bases. The CDR3 spans 15 residues. The germline CDR1 and CDR2 sequences are SGHTA and FQGNSA. Germline trimming cut 5 bases from V and 7 bases from J; bases unmatched to any gene: 10. The CDR3 bases are TGTGCCAGCAGCCTAGGGGCGGGGGGAGTGAATGAGCAGTTCTTC. Protein product: CASSLGAGGVNEQFF. Full variable domain (remainder filled in from reference TRBV7-2 and TRBJ2-1): GAGVSQSPSNKVTEKGKDVELRCDPISGHTALYWYRQSLGQGLEFLIYFQGNSAPDKSGLPSDRFSAERTGGSVSTLTIQRTQQEDSAVYLCASSLGAGGVNEQFFGPGTRLTVL.

V usage is TRBV7-3 and J usage is TRBJ2-2; 8 bases map to TRBD1. The V segment lost 8 bases and the J segment 3 bases; nucleotides outside the gene matches: 11. Germline V gives CDR1 SGHTA, CDR2 FQGTGA. There are 16 residues in the CDR3. In nucleotides, the CDR3 is TGTGCCAGCGGCAGGGGGCTAACTATTGACACCGGGGAGCTGTTTTTT. Residues: CASGRGLTIDTGELFF.

This clone has a handful of counts. The chain employs TRBV29-1 and TRBJ2-3; D remains ambiguous. This CDR3 spans 11 amino acids. Trimming cost V 0 bases and J 5 bases, with 3 bases left between them. Germline V gene data show CDR1 as SQVTM and CDR2 as ANQGSEA. The CDR3 here is CSVEDLDTQYF. The CDR3 DNA follows: TGCAGCGTTGAAGATCTAGATACGCAGTATTTT.

DNA of the CDR3: TGTGCCAGTAGCAGGGACAGGGGAGGAGGTGGCTACACCTTC. Encoded protein: CASSRDRGGGGYTF. This chain uses TRBV19 with TRBJ1-2; 10 bases agree with TRBD1. This CDR3 spans 14 amino acids. Losses at the gene ends were 6 bases for V and 7 bases for J; bases not matched to a gene: 8. CDR1 and CDR2 (germline): LNHDA, SQIVND (reference sequence).

This clone was seen more than once but under ten times. The chain couples TRBV27 to TRBJ1-2, with TRBD1 identical over 8 bases. CDR3 length equals 13 residues. Germline CDR1 reads MNHEY; CDR2 reads SMNVEV (reference sequence). V shed 6 bases and J 0 bases; nucleotides not matched to a gene: 0. In DNA, the CDR3 is TGTGCCAGCAGGGACAGGGCTAACTATGGCTACACCTTC. It yields the protein CASRDRANYGYTF.

The chain links TRBV11-2 to TRBJ2-7, with D possibly matching TRBD1 (5 bases). The CDR3 runs to 13 residues. V lost 1 base, J lost 3 bases, and 7 bases lay in between. Germline values: CDR1 SGHAT, CDR2 FQNNGV. The CDR3 sequence is CASSLARDYEQYF. For the CDR3, the DNA is TGTGCCAGCAGCTTAGCCAGGGACTACGAGCAGTACTTC.

This chain uses TRBV2 with TRBJ2-5; tentative D call: TRBD2 (6 bases). The V gene's germline CDR1 is SNHLY and CDR2 FYNNEI. Trimming stripped 7 bases from V and 5 bases from J, with 14 bases between. CDR3 length equals 13 residues. The CDR3 is CASTELGGETQYF. The CDR3 DNA follows: TGTGCCAGCACAGAACTAGGAGGGGAGACCCAGTACTTC.

The chain carries TRBV5-5 and TRBJ2-7, with TRBD2 matching 10 bases. The V segment lost 4 bases and the J segment 0 bases; nucleotides outside the gene matches: 10. The CDR3 spans 17 residues. The germline CDR1 and CDR2 sequences are SGHKS and YYEKEE (reference sequence). In DNA form, the CDR3 reads TGTGCCAGCAGCCCCGCTGCCCGGACTAGCGGCTCCTACGAGCAGTACTTC. This translates into CASSPAARTSGSYEQYF.

The chain links TRBV9 to TRBJ2-1, with TRBD2 identical over 8 bases. Unmatched junction bases numbered 7, after V lost 4 bases and J lost 7 bases. CDR1 is SGDLS, CDR2 YYNGEE, per germline. There are 14 residues in the CDR3. DNA of the CDR3: TGTGCCAGCAGCTCGGGACTAGTGATTAATGAGCAGTTCTTC. Translating gives CASSSGLVINEQFF. The entire variable domain, with the rest obtained from reference TRBV9 and TRBJ2-1, is as follows: DSGVTQTPKHLITATGQRVTLRCSPRSGDLSVYWYQQSLDQGLQFLIQYYNGEERAKGNILERFSAQQFPDLHSELNLSSLELGDSALYFCASSSGLVINEQFFGPGTRLTVL.

This sequence joins TRBV28 and TRBJ2-7, with 7 bases identical to TRBD1. Trimming at V came to 4 bases and at J to 3 bases, leaving 9 bases not matched to a gene. The CDR3 covers 15 residues. Germline V gene data show CDR1 as MDHEN and CDR2 as SYDVKM. CDR3 loop: CASSSPTGSFYEQYF. Here the CDR3 DNA reads TGTGCCAGCAGTTCCCCGACAGGGAGTTTCTACGAGCAGTACTTC.

Only one count was recorded for this clone. The V and J genes are TRBV5-1 and TRBJ2-3, with TRBD2 matching 10 bases. The trim removed 4 bases at V and 2 bases at J, leaving 4 bases unmatched. Germline CDR1 and CDR2: SGHRS and YFSETQ. The CDR3 loop spans 15 amino acids. As DNA, the CDR3 is TGCGCCAGCAGCGTAGGACTAGCGGACACAGATACGCAGTATTTT. Encoded protein: CASSVGLADTDTQYF.

The chain combines TRBV10-2 with TRBJ2-5, with D possibly TRBD1 on 5 matching bases. CDR3 length: 14 amino acids. Trimming left V 6 bases short and J 2 bases short, with 13 bases between. From germline, CDR1 is WSHSY and CDR2 SAAADI. The CDR3 bases are TGCGCCAGCAGGGGGCTCCAGGGACAAGAGACCCAGTACTTC. Amino acid sequence: CASRGLQGQETQYF.

This chain connects TRBV7-6 to TRBJ2-7; 8 bases line up with TRBD1. Germline trimming cut 0 bases from V and 6 bases from J; bases unmatched to any gene: 4. The CDR3 sequence is 14 residues long. CDR1 SGHVS and CDR2 FNYEAQ come from the germline V gene. Written as DNA, the CDR3 is TGTGCCAGCAGCTTAGCGTACAGGGGGGTCGAGCAGTACTTC. As protein: CASSLAYRGVEQYF.

The chain employs TRBV2 and TRBJ1-1; 8 positions agree with TRBD1. CDR3 size: 13 residues. Germline V gene lookup returns CDR1 SNHLY and CDR2 FYNNEI. The V segment lost 6 bases and the J segment 4 bases; nucleotides outside the gene matches: 4. This CDR3 is CASSGQGTTEAFF. The CDR3 region has the DNA TGTGCCAGCAGCGGACAGGGTACCACTGAAGCTTTCTTT.

This sequence joins TRBV7-9 and TRBJ1-2; D not certain. The CDR3 consists of 13 residues. The V end lost 5 bases, the J end lost 8 bases, and 15 bases lay between the germline ends. Germline V CDR1 and CDR2: SEHNR, FQNEAQ (reference sequence). The CDR3 nucleotides read TGTGCCAGCAGCCTCAGCGCCTTTGAAGGCTACACCTTC. It encodes CASSLSAFEGYTF.

The chain recombines TRBV7-3 with TRBJ2-5; TRBD2 matches 7 bases. Trimming took 5 bases from V and 3 from J; bases not matched to a gene: 12. The CDR3 is made up of 16 amino acids. Looked up from germline, CDR1 is SGHTA and CDR2 is FQGTGA. CDR3 coding DNA: TGTGCCAGCAGCCCCCTCGGGGGAAGCGGGGAAGAGACCCAGTACTTC. It encodes CASSPLGGSGEETQYF.

This clone appeared once. The rearrangement joins TRBV7-2 to TRBJ2-2, with a tentative D call TRBD1 (6 bases). The CDR3 covers 16 residues. Germline assignment: CDR1 SGHTA and CDR2 FQGNSA. V gave up 1 base and J gave up 7 bases, with 16 bases separating them. CDR3 nucleotide sequence: TGTGCCAGCAGCTTAGGTGCAGGGGACGGGGTCGGGGAGCTGTTTTTT. Protein product: CASSLGAGDGVGELFF.

The V call is TRBV2, the J call TRBJ2-3; weak D call: TRBD2 (6 bases). Germline lookup yields CDR1 SNHLY and CDR2 FYNNEI. The ends were cut back, 8 bases at V and 0 bases at J, with 21 bases in the middle. This CDR3 is 17 amino acids long. In DNA, the CDR3 is TGTGCCAGCTCCATTGCTTTCGGCGGGGCGAGCACAGATACGCAGTATTTT. This codes for CASSIAFGGASTDTQYF.

Here the CDR3 DNA reads TGTGCCTGGAGTGGGCCGGGGGGCGAGAGCACAGATACGCAGTATTTT. Translating gives CAWSGPGGESTDTQYF. This chain connects TRBV30 to TRBJ2-3; maybe TRBD2 (7 bases). Germline V lookup: CDR1 GTSNPN, CDR2 SVGIG (reference sequence). Deletions cut 1 base from V and 0 bases from J, with 14 bases between. The CDR3 length is 16 residues. Combining the CDR3 with reference TRBV30 and TRBJ2-3 gives the whole variable domain SQTIHQWPATLVQPVGSPLSLECTVEGTSNPNLYWYRQAAGRGLQLLFYSVGIGQISSEVPQNLSASRPQDRQFILSSKKLLLSDSGFYLCAWSGPGGESTDTQYFGPGTRLTVL.

The rearrangement joins TRBV5-1 to TRBJ2-2, with a tentative D call TRBD1 (6 bases). CDR1 and CDR2 (germline): SGHRS, YFSETQ. Trimming took off 0 bases at V and 3 bases at J, with 12 bases between the two ends. This CDR3 region has 16 residues. The CDR3 DNA follows: TGCGCCAGCAGCTTGGCAGGGGCGCAGGACACCGGGGAGCTGTTTTTT. Translation gives CASSLAGAQDTGELFF.

The rearrangement joins TRBV6-2 or TRBV6-3 to TRBJ2-2; D uncertain. V was clipped by 1 base and J by 2 bases, with 8 bases between them. There are 15 residues in the CDR3. Germline CDR1 is MNHEY and CDR2 is SVGEGT. CDR3 coding DNA: TGTGCCAGCAGTTACTTTCGACATAACACCGGGGAGCTGTTTTTT. The encoded protein is CASSYFRHNTGELFF.

The chain is built from TRBV2 and TRBJ2-7, with D uncertain. The germline V gene has CDR1 SNHLY and CDR2 FYNNEI. V shed 7 bases and J shed 0 bases, with 10 bases lying between them. The CDR3 is 13 amino acids. CDR3 nucleotides: TGTGCCAGCACTCTGGGCAGCTCCTACGAGCAGTACTTC. It yields the protein CASTLGSSYEQYF.

This chain joins TRBV5-1 and TRBJ2-2; 7 bases fit TRBD1. V shed 4 bases, J shed 0 bases, and the junction held 3 bases outside the gene matches. In germline, CDR1 is SGHRS, CDR2 YFSETQ. The CDR3 extends over 15 amino acids. The CDR3 sequence is CASSMTGTNTGELFF. As DNA, the CDR3 is TGCGCCAGCAGCATGACAGGGACGAACACCGGGGAGCTGTTTTTT.

This clone turned up a few times. The chain is built from TRBV2 and TRBJ1-5; D is perhaps TRBD1 (6 bases). Germline V CDR1 and CDR2: SNHLY, FYNNEI. Between the trimmed V and J ends, which lost 7 bases and 5 bases, there was a span of 24 bases. The CDR3 extends over 17 amino acids. The CDR3 DNA reads TGTGCCAGCAAATCCTCAGCGCCAGGGGCCCGGTATCAGCCCCAGCATTTT. Protein sequence: CASKSSAPGARYQPQHF.

This clone has more than one count but fewer than ten. The V call is TRBV5-1, the J call TRBJ1-1, with 9 bases matching TRBD1. The V and J ends lost 9 bases and 0 bases, in that order; junction bases with no gene match: 12. CDR3 length: 16 residues. CDR1 is SGHRS and CDR2 is YFSETQ in the germline V gene. Here the CDR3 DNA reads TGCGCCACTCGCACCGGGACAGGGACTATGAACACTGAAGCTTTCTTT. Translating it yields CATRTGTGTMNTEAFF.